This T cell receptor (beta chain) derives from a study of tumor and adjacent non-tumor tissue in lung cancer. Study context: Histology: about 13 adenocarcinoma, a couple of squamous cell carcinoma, 1 small cell lung cancer. Findings and limits, study-wide: Tumor repertoires had a smaller top 100 clone share than normal lung. Compared with tumor, normal lung showed significantly lower TCR diversity.

On this clonotype: Its antigen is unidentified. One junction end disagrees with the germline gene, perhaps due to a read error.

No cell sorting was done before RNA was extracted from the tissue. Three rounds of nested PCR, following a modified ARM-PCR protocol, produced the TCRbeta library. Each CDR3 protein is one row after TCRdb ran MiXCR on the multiplex PCR reads. The profile shows approximately 79,000 distinct CDR3 sequences, around 77% of them singletons. The TCR was taken from a woman aged 40 to 49 with non-small cell lung cancer. The sample consisted of lung tumor tissue.

The CDR3 loop is CANSSPGQGSNEQFF. The CDR3, as DNA: TGTGCCAACAGTTCCCCGGGACAGGGCAGCAATGAGCAATTCTTC. The rearrangement uses TRBV11-3 and TRBJ2-1; 9 bases agree with TRBD1. Germline lookup yields CDR1 SGHNT and CDR2 YENEEA. This CDR3 has 15 residues.